This TCR beta chain was found in a study of glioma-infiltrating T cells. General study results and limits: Non-neoplastic patients had below-expected tissue-blood divergence, while all gliomas exceeded expectation.

With regard to this clonotype: Its antigen is as yet unknown. This may be a read error, as it is one base from a much larger clone.

The iRepertoire nested amplicon-rescue multiplex PCR amplified TCR alpha and beta CDR3s from RNA. One entry per CDR3 protein results from TCRdb running MiXCR on the multiplex PCR reads. The sample lists 400,000 or so distinct CDR3 sequences, less than 50% seen once, with about 12% in the top ten. CDR1 and CDR2 (germline): DFQATT, SNEGSKA (reference sequence). This CDR3 contains 13 residues. The sequenced material came from glioma tissue, nonneoplastic brain tissue, or PBMCs (not recorded which). V gene TRBV20-1 combines with J gene TRBJ2-3; D is uncertain. The TCR originated in a human donor with low-grade glioma or glioblastoma, undergoing nonglioma brain surgery, or in good health (not recorded which). CDR3 amino acids: CSSRDGPTDTQYF. CDR3 DNA sequence: TGCAGTTCTAGAGATGGCCCGACAGATACGCAGTATTTT.